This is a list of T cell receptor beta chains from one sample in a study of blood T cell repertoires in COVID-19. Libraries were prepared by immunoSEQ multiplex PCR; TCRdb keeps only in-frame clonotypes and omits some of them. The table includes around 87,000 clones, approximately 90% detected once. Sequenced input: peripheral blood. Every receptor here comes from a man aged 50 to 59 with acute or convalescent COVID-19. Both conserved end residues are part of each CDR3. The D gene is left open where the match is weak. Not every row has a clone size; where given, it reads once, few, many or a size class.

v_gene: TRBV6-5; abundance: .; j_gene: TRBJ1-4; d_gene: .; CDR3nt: TGTGCCAGCAGGCCACCCGGTACTCAAAAACTGTTTTTT; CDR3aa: CASRPPGTQKLFF
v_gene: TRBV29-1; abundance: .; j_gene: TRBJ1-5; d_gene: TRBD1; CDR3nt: TGCAGCGCCCGGACAGGGGGCGGTCAGCCCCAGCATTTT; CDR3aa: CSARTGGGQPQHF
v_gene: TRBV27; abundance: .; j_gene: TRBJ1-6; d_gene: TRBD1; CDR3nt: TGTGCCAGCAGCCCAGTTGGTCCCGGGACAGGTGGTTTGTCACCCCTCCACTTT; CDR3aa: CASSPVGPGTGGLSPLHF
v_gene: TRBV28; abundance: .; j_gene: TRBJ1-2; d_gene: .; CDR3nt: TGTGCCAGCAGTAGATGGCAGGACTATGGCTACACCTTC; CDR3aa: CASSRWQDYGYTF
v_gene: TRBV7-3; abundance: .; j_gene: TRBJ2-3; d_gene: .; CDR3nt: TGTGCCAGCAGCTTAACTGGCGGACAAGGCACAGATACGCAGTATTTT; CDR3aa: CASSLTGGQGTDTQYF
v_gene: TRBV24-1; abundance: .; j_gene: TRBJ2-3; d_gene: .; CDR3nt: TGTGCCACCAGTGGAGGGATCAGCACAGATACGCAGTATTTT; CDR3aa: CATSGGISTDTQYF
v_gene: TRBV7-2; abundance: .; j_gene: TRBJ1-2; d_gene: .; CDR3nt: TGTGCCAGCACCCGGTCAGCGACTAACTATGGCTACACCTTC; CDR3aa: CASTRSATNYGYTF
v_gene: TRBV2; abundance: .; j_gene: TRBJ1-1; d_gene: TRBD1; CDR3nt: TGTGCCAGCAGTGAGATGACAGGGGTGGATGAAGCTTTCTTT; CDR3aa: CASSEMTGVDEAFF
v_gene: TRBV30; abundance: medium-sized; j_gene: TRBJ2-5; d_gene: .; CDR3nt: TGTGCCTGGAGTAGACAGGGTTACGGGGGCTTTGGGGAGACCCAGTACTTC; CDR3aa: CAWSRQGYGGFGETQYF
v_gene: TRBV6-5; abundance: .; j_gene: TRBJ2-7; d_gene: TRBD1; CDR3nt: TGTGCCAGCAGCCAGGGGGACGTCTACGAGCAGTACTTC; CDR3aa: CASSQGDVYEQYF
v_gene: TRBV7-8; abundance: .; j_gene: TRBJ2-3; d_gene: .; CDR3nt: TGTGCCAGCAGCTCTACGACAGCCCTAGGTGCAGATACGCAGTATTTT; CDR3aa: CASSSTTALGADTQYF
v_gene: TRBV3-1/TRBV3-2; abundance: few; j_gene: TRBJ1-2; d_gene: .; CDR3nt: TGTGCCAGCAGCCCGGAGACTGCTAAAGGCTACACCTTC; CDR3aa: CASSPETAKGYTF
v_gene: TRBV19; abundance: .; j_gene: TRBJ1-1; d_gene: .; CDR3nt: TGTGCCAGTAGTACCCCGGGGTACCAAGCTTTCTTT; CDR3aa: CASSTPGYQAFF
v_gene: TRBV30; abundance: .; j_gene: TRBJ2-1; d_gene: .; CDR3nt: TGTGCCTGGAGTTCTGAGTCATACAATGAGCAGTTCTTC; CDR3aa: CAWSSESYNEQFF
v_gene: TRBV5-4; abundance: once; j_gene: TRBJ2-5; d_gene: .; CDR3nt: TGTGCCAGCAGCTTGGTGGCTCTAGACGAGACCCAGTACTTC; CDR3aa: CASSLVALDETQYF
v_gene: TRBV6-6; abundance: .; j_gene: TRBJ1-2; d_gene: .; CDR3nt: TGTGCCAGCACCACCGAAGACAGGCGGCGACGGTATGGCTACACCTTC; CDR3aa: CASTTEDRRRRYGYTF
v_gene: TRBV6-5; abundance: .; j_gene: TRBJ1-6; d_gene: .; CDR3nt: TGTGCCAGCCGAAAAGGACAGAACTATAATTCACCCCTCCACTTT; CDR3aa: CASRKGQNYNSPLHF
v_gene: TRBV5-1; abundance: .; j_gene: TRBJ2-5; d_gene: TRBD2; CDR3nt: TGCGCCAGCAGCTCGTGGACCGGGACTAGCGAGGAAGAGACCCAGTACTTC; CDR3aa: CASSSWTGTSEEETQYF
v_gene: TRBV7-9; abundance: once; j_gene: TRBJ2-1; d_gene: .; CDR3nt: TGTGCCAGCGGGCATAATGAGCAGTTCTTC; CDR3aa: CASGHNEQFF
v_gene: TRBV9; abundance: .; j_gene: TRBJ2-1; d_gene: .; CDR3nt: TGTGCCAGCAGCGTAGGAGGCCTGGGGGCGATATATGAGCAGTTCTTC; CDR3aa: CASSVGGLGAIYEQFF
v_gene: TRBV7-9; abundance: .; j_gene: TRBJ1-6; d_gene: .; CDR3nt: TGTGCCAGCAGCTTAGCGGCTAATTCACCCCTCCACTTT; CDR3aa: CASSLAANSPLHF
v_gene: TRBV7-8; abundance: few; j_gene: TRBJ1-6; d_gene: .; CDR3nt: TGTGCCAGCAGCTTAGTGGGATGGGGGCCTCAAAGGGATTCACCCCTCCACTTT; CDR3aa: CASSLVGWGPQRDSPLHF
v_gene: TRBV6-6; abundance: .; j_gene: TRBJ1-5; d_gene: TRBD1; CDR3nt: TGTGCCAGCAGTACTCCGGCCAGGGGGAATCAGCCCCAGCATTTT; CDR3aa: CASSTPARGNQPQHF
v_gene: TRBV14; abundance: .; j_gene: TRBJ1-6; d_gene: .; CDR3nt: TGTGCCAGCAGCCAAGGGGGGCCAATGCGAAATTCACCCCTCCACTTT; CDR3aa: CASSQGGPMRNSPLHF
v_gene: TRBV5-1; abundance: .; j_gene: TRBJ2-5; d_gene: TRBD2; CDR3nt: TGCGCCAGCAGCCCAGGGGTAGCGGGGGGACAAGAGACCCAGTACTTC; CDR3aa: CASSPGVAGGQETQYF
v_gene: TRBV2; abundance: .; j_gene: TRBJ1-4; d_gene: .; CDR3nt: TGTGCCAGCAGCGCCGGACAGATAAATGAAAAACTGTTTTTT; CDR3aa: CASSAGQINEKLFF
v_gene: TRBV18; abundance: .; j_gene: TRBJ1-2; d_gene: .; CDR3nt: TGTGCCAGCTCACGCGACAACGACTATGGCTACACCTTC; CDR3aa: CASSRDNDYGYTF
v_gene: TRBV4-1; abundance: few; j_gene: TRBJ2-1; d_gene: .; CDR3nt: TGCGCCAGCAGCCAACCCAGATTGGTCCGCTCCTACAATGAGCAGTTCTTC; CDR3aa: CASSQPRLVRSYNEQFF
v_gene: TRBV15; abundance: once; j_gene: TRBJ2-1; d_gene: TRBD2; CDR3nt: TGTGCCACCAGCAGAAACGCCGGGGGGACCGATGAGCAGTTCTTC; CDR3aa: CATSRNAGGTDEQFF
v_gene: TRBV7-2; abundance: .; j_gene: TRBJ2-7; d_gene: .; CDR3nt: TGTGCCAGCAGCTCATCGCGGGGCGTGTCCTACGAGCAGTACTTC; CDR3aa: CASSSSRGVSYEQYF
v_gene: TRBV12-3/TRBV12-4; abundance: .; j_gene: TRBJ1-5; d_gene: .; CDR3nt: TGTGCCAGCAGCGTCGGTCAGCCCCAGCATTTT; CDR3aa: CASSVGQPQHF
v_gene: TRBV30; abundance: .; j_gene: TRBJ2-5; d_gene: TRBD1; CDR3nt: TGTGCCTGGAGTACTTGGACAGGGAAACAAGAGACCCAGTACTTC; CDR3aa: CAWSTWTGKQETQYF
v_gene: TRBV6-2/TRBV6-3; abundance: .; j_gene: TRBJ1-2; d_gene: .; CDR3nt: TGTGCCAGCAGTTACTATACGGACAGCTATGGCTACACCTTT; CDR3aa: CASSYYTDSYGYTF
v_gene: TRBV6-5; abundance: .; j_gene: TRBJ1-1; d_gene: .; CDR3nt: TGTGCCAGCAGCCTTGGCCGACACCTGAACACTGAAGCTTTCTTT; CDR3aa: CASSLGRHLNTEAFF
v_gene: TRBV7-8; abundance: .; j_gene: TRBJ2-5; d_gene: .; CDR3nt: TGTGCCAGCAGCACACGAGGGCAGGATAAAGAGACCCAGTACTTC; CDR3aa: CASSTRGQDKETQYF
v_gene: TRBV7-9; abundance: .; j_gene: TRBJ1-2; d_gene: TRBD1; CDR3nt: TGTGCCAGCAGCCCCGGGACAGCCTATGGCTACACCTTC; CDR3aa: CASSPGTAYGYTF
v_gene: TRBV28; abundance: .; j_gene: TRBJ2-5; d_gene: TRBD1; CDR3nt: TGTGCCAGCAGTCCACATGGGGCAGGGGGAGAGACCCAGTACTTC; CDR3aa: CASSPHGAGGETQYF
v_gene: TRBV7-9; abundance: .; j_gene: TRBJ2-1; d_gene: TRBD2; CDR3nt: TGTGCCAGCAGCTCGGGGGGGAATGAGCAGTTCTTC; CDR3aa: CASSSGGNEQFF
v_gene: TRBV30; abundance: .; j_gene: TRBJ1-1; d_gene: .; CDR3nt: TGTGCCTGGAGTCCCTTTACAGCTATGAACACTGAAGCTTTCTTT; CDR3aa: CAWSPFTAMNTEAFF
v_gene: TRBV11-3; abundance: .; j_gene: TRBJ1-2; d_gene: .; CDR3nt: TGTGCCAGCCCTCTAAGATTTAACTATGGCTACACCTTC; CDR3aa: CASPLRFNYGYTF
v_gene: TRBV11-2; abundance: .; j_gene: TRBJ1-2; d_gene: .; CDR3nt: TGTGCCAGCAGCTTAGACGGTACTAACTATGGCTACACCTTC; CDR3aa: CASSLDGTNYGYTF
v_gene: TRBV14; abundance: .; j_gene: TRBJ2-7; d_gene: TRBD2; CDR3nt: TGTGCCAGCAGCCAAGAGCGGGGGACTAGGTCCTACGAGCAGTACTTC; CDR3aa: CASSQERGTRSYEQYF
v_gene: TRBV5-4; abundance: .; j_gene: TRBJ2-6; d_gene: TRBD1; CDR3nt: TGTGCCAGCAGCTTGACGGGACAGGGATCTGGGGCCAACGTCCTGACTTTC; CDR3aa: CASSLTGQGSGANVLTF
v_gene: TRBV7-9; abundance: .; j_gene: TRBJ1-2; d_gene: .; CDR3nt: TGTGCCAGCAGCTCGGACAGCGCAACGAATAATGGCTACACCTTC; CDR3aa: CASSSDSATNNGYTF